This T cell receptor beta chain was found in a study of cytomegalovirus exposure and HLA in healthy donors. Study-level results: The study listed approximately 160 cytomegalovirus-associated TCR beta chains.

The PCR used 60 Vbeta and 13 Jbeta primers. Assay: immunoSEQ multiplex PCR; the TCRdb copy retains only in-frame clones and omits some. In total, the table holds 35,000 to 50,000 clones. Points on this clone: The antigen is not known.

The V gene lost 1 base and the J gene lost 2 bases, with 14 bases spanning the gap. CDR3 length equals 16 residues. Germline CDR1 reads SGHAT; CDR2 reads FQDESV (reference sequence). The rearrangement joins TRBV11-1 to TRBJ1-2; D is possibly TRBD1 (6 bases). Sequenced material: PBMCs. The source is a male donor in good health and CMV-seronegative. CDR3 sequence reads: CASSLVTGNENYGYTF. CDR3 bases: TGTGCCAGCAGCTTAGTCACAGGGAACGAGAACTATGGCTACACCTTC.